The 15 T cell receptor beta chains below come from one sample, sequenced in a study of T cell responses to AZD1222 COVID-19 vaccine. Sequencing was performed with immunoSEQ multiplex PCR; in TCRdb, only in-frame clones are kept and a portion is missing. The sample has 100,000 to 150,000 clones, 90% to 95% seen once. Material: peripheral blood, obtained on day 0 of AZD1222 vaccination. These receptors all stem from an adult in good health.

This rearrangement joins TRBV5-6 to TRBJ2-1; TRBD1 agrees at 7 bases. CDR1 and CDR2 (germline): SGHDT, YYEEEE. The junction had 3 bases not matched to a gene; V was cut back by 4 bases and J by 11 bases. CDR3 size: 11 residues. DNA for the CDR3: TGTGCCAGCAGCAGGGACAGTCAGCAGTTCTTC. It codes for CASSRDSQQFF.

The rearrangement uses TRBV7-9 and TRBJ1-4, with D possibly TRBD1 on 6 matching bases. Germline CDR1 is SEHNR and CDR2 is FQNEAQ (reference sequence). The CDR3 covers 19 residues. V was trimmed by 5 bases and J by 1 base, leaving 23 bases between them. CDR3 residues: CASSLLGARQDLTNEKLFF. The CDR3 DNA reads as TGTGCCAGCAGCCTTCTGGGGGCGCGTCAGGATTTAACTAATGAAAAACTGTTTTTT.

The V gene is TRBV9, the J gene TRBJ1-5; TRBD1 is a possible D gene (6 bases). Between the trimmed V and J ends, which lost 2 bases and 3 bases, there was a span of 15 bases. The germline CDR1 and CDR2 sequences are SGDLS and YYNGEE. The CDR3 consists of 16 residues. Written as DNA, the CDR3 is TGTGCCAGCAGCGTTGGTGGGGGGGGGCTCAATCAGCCCCAGCATTTT. It yields the protein CASSVGGGGLNQPQHF.

The rearrangement joins TRBV7-9 to TRBJ2-7, with a weak D call TRBD1 (6 bases). Germline lookup yields CDR1 SEHNR and CDR2 FQNEAQ (reference sequence). Deletions cut 5 bases from V and 5 bases from J, with 16 bases between. The CDR3 has 14 residues. As DNA, the CDR3 is TGTGCCAGCAGCCCCTTCACAGGGCCCCACGAGCAGTACTTC. Its protein is CASSPFTGPHEQYF.

The genes are TRBV19 and TRBJ1-5, with a tentative D call TRBD1 (5 bases). There are 14 residues in the CDR3. V was clipped by 5 bases and J by 5 bases, with 13 bases between them. The germline V gene encodes CDR1 LNHDA and CDR2 SQIVND (reference sequence). CDR3 sequence: CASSADSAYQPQHF. CDR3 nucleotides: TGTGCCAGTAGTGCCGACAGTGCTTATCAGCCCCAGCATTTT.

The chain has TRBV27 and TRBJ2-7; TRBD1 matches 8 bases. V was pared by 8 bases and J by 2 bases, with 5 bases of the junction left unmatched. The length of the CDR3 is 13 residues. Germline V gene data show CDR1 as MNHEY and CDR2 as SMNVEV (reference sequence). CDR3 nucleotides: TGTGCCAGCGGGGGACAGGTAACCTACGAGCAGTACTTC. Residues: CASGGQVTYEQYF.

This chain joins TRBV7-9 and TRBJ2-7, with D perhaps being TRBD1 or TRBD2 (5 bases each). Trimming took off 4 bases at V and 0 bases at J, with 16 bases between the two ends. CDR1 and CDR2 (germline): SEHNR, FQNEAQ (reference sequence). The CDR3 sequence is 16 residues long. In DNA, the CDR3 is TGTGCCAGCAGCTCCCCCGTCCGGGACGGCTCCTACGAGCAGTACTTC. It yields the protein CASSSPVRDGSYEQYF. Full variable domain (outside the CDR3, taken from reference TRBV7-9 and TRBJ2-7): DTGVSQNPRHKITKRGQNVTFRCDPISEHNRLYWYRQTLGQGPEFLTYFQNEAQLEKSRLLSDRFSAERPKGSFSTLEIQRTEQGDSAMYLCASSSPVRDGSYEQYFGPGTRLTVT.

The V call is TRBV5-8, the J call TRBJ1-1, with D uncertain. V dropped 0 bases and J dropped 4 bases, with 19 bases sitting between them. This CDR3 has 17 residues. CDR1 is SGHTS and CDR2 is YDEGEE in the germline V gene. The CDR3 here is CASSLALGGVWGTEAFF. The CDR3 DNA follows: TGTGCCAGCAGCTTGGCTCTGGGCGGGGTCTGGGGCACTGAAGCTTTCTTT.

The V call is TRBV7-9, the J call TRBJ1-1; no reliable D call. Germline assignment: CDR1 SEHNR and CDR2 FQNEAQ (reference sequence). V lost 1 base and J 1 base, leaving 22 bases between the germline ends. CDR3 length: 19 residues. CDR3 protein: CASSLGILLRGLRNTEAFF. The CDR3, as DNA: TGTGCCAGCAGCTTAGGGATTTTGCTTCGGGGTTTACGGAACACTGAAGCTTTCTTT.

The chain has TRBV12-2 and TRBJ2-7; the listed D gene, TRBD1, was not tested against the DNA. TRBV12-2 is noted as a pseudogene. CDR3 size: 16 residues. Here the CDR3 reads CASRLAVRGHTYEQYF. The CDR3, as DNA: TGTGCAAGTCGCTTAGCGGTTAGGGGCCACACCTACGAGCAGTACTTC.

The rearrangement joins TRBV5-6 to TRBJ1-5, with D perhaps TRBD1 (6 bases). V was shortened by 0 bases and J by 7 bases, with 14 bases between the two germline ends. This CDR3 is built from 15 residues. CDR1 and CDR2 from the germline V gene are SGHDT and YYEEEE. CDR3 amino acids: CASSLAGGVGQPQHF. The CDR3 DNA reads as TGTGCCAGCAGCTTGGCCGGGGGCGTTGGCCAGCCCCAGCATTTT.

V is TRBV30 and J is TRBJ1-1; D possibly corresponds to TRBD1 (5 bases). Germline V lookup: CDR1 GTSNPN, CDR2 SVGIG (reference sequence). This CDR3 is 13 amino acids long. CDR3 nucleotide sequence: TGTGCGACGACAGCAGAGATGAACACTGAAGCTTTCTTT. This sequence encodes CATTAEMNTEAFF. Full variable domain (outside the CDR3, taken from reference TRBV30 and TRBJ1-1): SQTIHQWPATLVQPVGSPLSLECTVEGTSNPNLYWYRQAAGRGLQLLFYSVGIGQISSEVPQNLSASRPQDRQFILSSKKLLLSDSGFYLCATTAEMNTEAFFGQGTRLTVV.

The rearrangement links TRBV30 to TRBJ2-7; perhaps TRBD2 as D (5 bases). CDR1 GTSNPN and CDR2 SVGIG come from the germline V gene (reference sequence). V was pared by 4 bases and J by 3 bases, with 16 bases between. The CDR3 covers 14 residues. In nucleotides, the CDR3 is TGTGCCTGGAACTCGGGGTCCTCCTACTACGAGCAGTACTTC. This gives the protein CAWNSGSSYYEQYF.

The chain combines TRBV20-1 with TRBJ1-1; D is uncertain. Germline V gene lookup returns CDR1 DFQATT and CDR2 SNEGSKA (reference sequence). Trimming removed 0 bases from V and 6 bases from J, with 5 bases in between. The CDR3 sequence is 11 residues long. CDR3 residues: CSARDRSEAFF. CDR3 DNA sequence: TGCAGTGCTAGAGATAGATCTGAAGCTTTCTTT.

The chain combines TRBV15 with TRBJ2-1; D is possibly TRBD2 (5 bases). Deletions cut 1 base from V and 6 bases from J, with 13 bases between. Germline V gene data show CDR1 as LNHNV and CDR2 as YYDKDF (reference sequence). The CDR3 covers 15 residues. Here the CDR3 reads CATSRAGLAVNEQFF. Written as DNA, the CDR3 is TGTGCCACCAGCAGAGCGGGGTTAGCCGTCAATGAGCAGTTCTTC.